This TCR beta chain emerged from a study of Ad26.COV2.S vaccination and SARS-CoV-2 variants. Assay used: immunoSEQ multiplex PCR; TCRdb lists only in-frame clones, some missing. The sample consists of around 240,000 clones, roughly 90% of them appearing once. Stated treatment: roughly 18 received Ad26.COV2.S at low or high dose, single or two shots; 5 received placebo; per-sample allocation not given. Specimens were obtained on day 63 following the first vaccine or placebo injection. Trimming took off 10 bases at V and 3 bases at J, with 14 bases between the two ends. This CDR3 has 14 amino acids. Germline CDR1 and CDR2: KGHDR and SFDVKD.

The sequencing used peripheral blood, collected in a trial of Ad26.COV2.S vaccine versus placebo. The clonotype was recovered from a person between 18 and 60 years old who received the Ad26.COV2.S COVID-19 vaccine or a placebo. V usage is TRBV24-1 and J usage is TRBJ2-2, with D perhaps TRBD1 (6 bases). The CDR3 protein is CATSQGIDTGELFF. DNA for the CDR3: TGTGCCACATCCCAGGGGATTGACACCGGGGAGCTGTTTTTT.